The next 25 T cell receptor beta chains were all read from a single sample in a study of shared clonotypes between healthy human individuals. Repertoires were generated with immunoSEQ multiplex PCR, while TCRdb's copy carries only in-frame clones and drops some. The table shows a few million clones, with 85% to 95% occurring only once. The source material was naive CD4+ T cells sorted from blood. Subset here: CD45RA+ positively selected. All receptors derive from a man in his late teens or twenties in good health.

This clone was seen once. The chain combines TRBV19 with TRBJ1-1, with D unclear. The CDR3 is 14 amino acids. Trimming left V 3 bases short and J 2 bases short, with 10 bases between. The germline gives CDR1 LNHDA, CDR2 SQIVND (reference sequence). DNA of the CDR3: TGTGCCAGTAGTATTTCGGCAGTAAACACTGAAGCTTTCTTT. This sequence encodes CASSISAVNTEAFF.

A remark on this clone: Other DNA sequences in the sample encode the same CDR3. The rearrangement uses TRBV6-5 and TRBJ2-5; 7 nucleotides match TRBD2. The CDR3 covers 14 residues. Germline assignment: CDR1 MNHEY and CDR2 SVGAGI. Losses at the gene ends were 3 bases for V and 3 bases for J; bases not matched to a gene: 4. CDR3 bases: TGTGCCAGCAGTTATGGGGGGGTGGAAGAGACCCAGTACTTC. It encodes CASSYGGVEETQYF.

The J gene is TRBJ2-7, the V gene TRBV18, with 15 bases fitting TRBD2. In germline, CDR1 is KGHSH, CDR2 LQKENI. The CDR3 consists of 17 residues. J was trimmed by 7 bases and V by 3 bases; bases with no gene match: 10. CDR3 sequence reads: CASSPPGLAGGGGEQYF. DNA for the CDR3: TGTGCCAGCTCACCCCCGGGACTAGCGGGGGGCGGAGGAGAGCAGTACTTC.

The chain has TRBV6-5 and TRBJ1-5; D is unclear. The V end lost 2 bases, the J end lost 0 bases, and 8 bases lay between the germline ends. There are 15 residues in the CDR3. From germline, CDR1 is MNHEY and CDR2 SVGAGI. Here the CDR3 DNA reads TGTGCCAGCAGTTACGCGGATTATAGCAATCAGCCCCAGCATTTT. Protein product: CASSYADYSNQPQHF.

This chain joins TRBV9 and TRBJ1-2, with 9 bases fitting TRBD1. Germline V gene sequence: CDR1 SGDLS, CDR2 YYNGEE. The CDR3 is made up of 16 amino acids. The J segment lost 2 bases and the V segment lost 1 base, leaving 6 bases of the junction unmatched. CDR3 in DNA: TGTGCCAGCAGCGTAACGGGACAGGGATGGAACTATGGCTACACCTTC. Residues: CASSVTGQGWNYGYTF.

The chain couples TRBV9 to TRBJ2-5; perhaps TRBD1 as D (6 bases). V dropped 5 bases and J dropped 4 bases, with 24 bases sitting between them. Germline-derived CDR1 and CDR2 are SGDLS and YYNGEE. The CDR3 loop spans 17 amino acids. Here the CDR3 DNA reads TGTGCCAGCAGTGCCAGGGGTTTCCGGGACATTGGAGAGACCCAGTACTTC. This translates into CASSARGFRDIGETQYF.

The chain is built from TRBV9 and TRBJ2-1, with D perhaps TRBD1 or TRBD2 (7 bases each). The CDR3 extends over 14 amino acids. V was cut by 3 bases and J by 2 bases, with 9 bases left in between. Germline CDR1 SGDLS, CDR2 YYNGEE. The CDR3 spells CASSAGGAYNEQFF. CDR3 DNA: TGTGCCAGCAGCGCAGGGGGGGCCTACAATGAGCAGTTCTTC. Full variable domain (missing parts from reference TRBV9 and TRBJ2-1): DSGVTQTPKHLITATGQRVTLRCSPRSGDLSVYWYQQSLDQGLQFLIQYYNGEERAKGNILERFSAQQFPDLHSELNLSSLELGDSALYFCASSAGGAYNEQFFGPGTRLTVL.

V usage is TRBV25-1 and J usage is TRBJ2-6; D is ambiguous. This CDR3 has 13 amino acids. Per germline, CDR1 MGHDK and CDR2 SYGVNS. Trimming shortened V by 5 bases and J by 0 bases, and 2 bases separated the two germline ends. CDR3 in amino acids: CASSYSGANVLTF. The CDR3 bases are TGTGCCAGCAGTTACTCTGGGGCCAACGTCCTGACTTTC.

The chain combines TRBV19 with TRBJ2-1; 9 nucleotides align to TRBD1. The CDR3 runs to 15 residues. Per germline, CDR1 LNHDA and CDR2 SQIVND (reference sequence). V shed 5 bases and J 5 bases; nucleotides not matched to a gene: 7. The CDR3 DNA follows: TGTGCCAGTAGTCCCCGGGACAGGGAACACAATGAGCAGTTCTTC. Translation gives CASSPRDREHNEQFF.

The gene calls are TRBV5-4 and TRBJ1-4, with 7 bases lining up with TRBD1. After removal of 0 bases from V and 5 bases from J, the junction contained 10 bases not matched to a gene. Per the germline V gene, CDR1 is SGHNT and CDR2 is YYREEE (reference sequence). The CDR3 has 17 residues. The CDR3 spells CASSLGRGQSLNEKLFF. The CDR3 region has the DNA TGTGCCAGCAGCTTGGGTAGGGGGCAGAGTCTGAATGAAAAACTGTTTTTT.

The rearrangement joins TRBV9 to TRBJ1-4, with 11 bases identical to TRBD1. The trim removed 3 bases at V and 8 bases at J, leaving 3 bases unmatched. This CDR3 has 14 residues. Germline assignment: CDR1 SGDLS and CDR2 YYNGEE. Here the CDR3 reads CASSGRTGGEKLFF. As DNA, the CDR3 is TGTGCCAGCAGCGGAAGGACAGGGGGCGAAAAACTGTTTTTT.

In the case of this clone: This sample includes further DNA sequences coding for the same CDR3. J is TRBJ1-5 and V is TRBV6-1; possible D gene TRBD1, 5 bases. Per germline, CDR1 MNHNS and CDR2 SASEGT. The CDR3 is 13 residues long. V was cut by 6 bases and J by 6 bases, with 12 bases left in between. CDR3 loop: CASSGTGTQPQHF. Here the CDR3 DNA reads TGTGCCAGCAGCGGAACGGGGACTCAGCCCCAGCATTTT.

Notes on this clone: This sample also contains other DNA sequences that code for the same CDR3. CDR3 residues: CASSVGVYEQFF. In DNA, the CDR3 is TGTGCCAGCAGCGTGGGGGTCTATGAGCAGTTCTTC. V usage is TRBV9 and J usage is TRBJ2-1; D may match TRBD1 or TRBD2 (5 bases each). Germline values: CDR1 SGDLS, CDR2 YYNGEE. Trimming cost V 2 bases and J 8 bases, with 8 bases left between them. This CDR3 is built from 12 residues.

The CDR3 loop is CASSQGGSSVIYSGANVLTF. The CDR3 nucleotides are TGCGCCAGCAGCCAAGGGGGGAGCAGTGTGATTTACTCTGGGGCCAACGTCCTGACTTTC. The chain uses TRBV4-3 and TRBJ2-6; TRBD1 or TRBD2 may be the D gene (5 bases each). The V gene lost 1 base and the J gene lost 0 bases, with 19 bases spanning the gap. Per the germline V gene, CDR1 is LGHNA and CDR2 is YSLEER. The CDR3 extends over 20 amino acids.

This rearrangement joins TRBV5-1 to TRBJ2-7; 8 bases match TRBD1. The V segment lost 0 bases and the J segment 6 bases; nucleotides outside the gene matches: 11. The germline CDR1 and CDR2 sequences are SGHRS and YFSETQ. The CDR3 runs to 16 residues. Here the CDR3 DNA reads TGCGCCAGCAGCTTGGCCAGGGGACAGGCCGCGGGCGAGCAGTACTTC. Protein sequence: CASSLARGQAAGEQYF.

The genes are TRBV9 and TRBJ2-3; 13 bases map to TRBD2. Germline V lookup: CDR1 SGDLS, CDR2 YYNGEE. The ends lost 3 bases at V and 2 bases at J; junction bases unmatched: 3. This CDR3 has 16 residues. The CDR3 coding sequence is TGTGCCAGCAGCGCGACTAGCGGGAGGCCCACAGATACGCAGTATTTT. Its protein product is CASSATSGRPTDTQYF. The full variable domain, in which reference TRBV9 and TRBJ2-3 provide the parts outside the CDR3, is DSGVTQTPKHLITATGQRVTLRCSPRSGDLSVYWYQQSLDQGLQFLIQYYNGEERAKGNILERFSAQQFPDLHSELNLSSLELGDSALYFCASSATSGRPTDTQYFGPGTRLTVL.

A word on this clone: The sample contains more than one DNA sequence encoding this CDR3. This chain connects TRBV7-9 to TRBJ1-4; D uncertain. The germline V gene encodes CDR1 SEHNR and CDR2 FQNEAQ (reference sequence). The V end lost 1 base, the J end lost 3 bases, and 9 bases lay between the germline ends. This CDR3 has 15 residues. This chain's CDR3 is CASSLDRAANEKLFF. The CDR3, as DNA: TGTGCCAGCAGCTTAGATAGGGCGGCTAATGAAAAACTGTTTTTT. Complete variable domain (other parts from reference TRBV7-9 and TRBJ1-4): DTGVSQNPRHKITKRGQNVTFRCDPISEHNRLYWYRQTLGQGPEFLTYFQNEAQLEKSRLLSDRFSAERPKGSFSTLEIQRTEQGDSAMYLCASSLDRAANEKLFFGSGTQLSVL.

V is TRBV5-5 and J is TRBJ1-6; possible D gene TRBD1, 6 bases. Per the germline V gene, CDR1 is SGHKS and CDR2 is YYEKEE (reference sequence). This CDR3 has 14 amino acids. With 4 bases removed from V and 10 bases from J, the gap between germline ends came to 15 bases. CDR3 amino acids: CASSGTGQPSPLHF. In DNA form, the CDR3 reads TGTGCCAGCAGCGGAACGGGACAACCCTCACCCCTCCACTTT.

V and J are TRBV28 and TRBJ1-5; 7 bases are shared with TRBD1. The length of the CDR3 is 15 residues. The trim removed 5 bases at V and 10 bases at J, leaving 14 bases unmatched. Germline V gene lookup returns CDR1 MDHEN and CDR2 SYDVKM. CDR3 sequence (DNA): TGTGCCAGCAGTCCCAGGGGACAGAGCCTGGGACCCCAGCATTTT. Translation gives CASSPRGQSLGPQHF. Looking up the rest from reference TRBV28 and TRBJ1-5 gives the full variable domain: DVKVTQSSRYLVKRTGEKVFLECVQDMDHENMFWYRQDPGLGLRLIYFSYDVKMKEKGDIPEGYSVSREKKERFSLILESASTNQTSMYLCASSPRGQSLGPQHFGDGTRLSIL.

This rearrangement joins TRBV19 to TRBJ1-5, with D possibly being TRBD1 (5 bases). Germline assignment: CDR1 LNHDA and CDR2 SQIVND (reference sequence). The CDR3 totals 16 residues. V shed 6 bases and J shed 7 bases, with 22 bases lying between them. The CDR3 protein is CASRASRSAGEQPQHF. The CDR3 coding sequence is TGTGCCAGTAGGGCCTCCCGAAGCGCGGGGGAGCAGCCCCAGCATTTT.

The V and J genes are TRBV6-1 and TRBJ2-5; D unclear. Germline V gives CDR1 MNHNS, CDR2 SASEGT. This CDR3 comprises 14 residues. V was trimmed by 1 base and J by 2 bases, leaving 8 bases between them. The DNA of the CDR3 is TGTGCCAGCAGTGAAGGTACTCCGCAAGAGACCCAGTACTTC. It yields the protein CASSEGTPQETQYF.

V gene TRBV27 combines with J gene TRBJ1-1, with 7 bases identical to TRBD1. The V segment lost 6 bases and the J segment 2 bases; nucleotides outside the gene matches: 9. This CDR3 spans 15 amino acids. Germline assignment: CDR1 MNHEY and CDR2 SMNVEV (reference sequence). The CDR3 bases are TGTGCCAGCAGCCCTACGACAGGGCCAAACACTGAAGCTTTCTTT. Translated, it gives CASSPTTGPNTEAFF.

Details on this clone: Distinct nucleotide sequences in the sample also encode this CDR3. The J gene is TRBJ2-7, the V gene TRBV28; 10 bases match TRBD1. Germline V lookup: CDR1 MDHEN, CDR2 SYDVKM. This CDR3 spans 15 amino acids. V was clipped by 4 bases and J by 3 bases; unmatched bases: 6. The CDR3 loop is CASSSAGTGVYEQYF. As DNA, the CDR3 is TGTGCCAGCAGTTCAGCAGGGACAGGGGTCTACGAGCAGTACTTC. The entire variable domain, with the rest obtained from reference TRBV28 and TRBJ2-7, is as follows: DVKVTQSSRYLVKRTGEKVFLECVQDMDHENMFWYRQDPGLGLRLIYFSYDVKMKEKGDIPEGYSVSREKKERFSLILESASTNQTSMYLCASSSAGTGVYEQYFGPGTRLTVT.

CDR3 in DNA: TGCGCCAGCAGCCGGGTCGGCGGGGGGGCGGGTTCCACAGATACGCAGTATTTT. Amino acids: CASSRVGGGAGSTDTQYF. The rearrangement uses TRBV4-1 and TRBJ2-3; 9 positions match TRBD2. V lost 4 bases and J lost 2; bases outside the gene matches: 13. The V gene's germline CDR1 is MGHRA and CDR2 YSYEKL. The CDR3 has 18 amino acids.

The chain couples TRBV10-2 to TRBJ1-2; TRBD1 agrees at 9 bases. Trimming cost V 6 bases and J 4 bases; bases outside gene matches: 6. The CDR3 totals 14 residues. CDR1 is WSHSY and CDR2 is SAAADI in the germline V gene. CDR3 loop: CASSAGQGPYGYTF. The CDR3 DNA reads TGCGCCAGCAGCGCCGGACAGGGGCCCTATGGCTACACCTTC.